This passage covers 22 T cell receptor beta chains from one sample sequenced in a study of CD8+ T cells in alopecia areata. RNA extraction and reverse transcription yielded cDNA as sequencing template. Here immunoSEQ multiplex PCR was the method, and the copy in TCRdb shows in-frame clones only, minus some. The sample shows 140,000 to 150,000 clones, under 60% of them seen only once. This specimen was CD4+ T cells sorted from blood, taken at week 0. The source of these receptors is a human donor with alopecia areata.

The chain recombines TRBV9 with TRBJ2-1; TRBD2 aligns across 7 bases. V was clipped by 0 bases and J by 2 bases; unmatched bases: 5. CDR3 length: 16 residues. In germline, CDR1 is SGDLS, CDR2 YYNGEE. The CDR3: CASSVVGAGPYNEQFF. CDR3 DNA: TGTGCCAGCAGCGTAGTTGGAGCGGGACCCTACAATGAGCAGTTCTTC.

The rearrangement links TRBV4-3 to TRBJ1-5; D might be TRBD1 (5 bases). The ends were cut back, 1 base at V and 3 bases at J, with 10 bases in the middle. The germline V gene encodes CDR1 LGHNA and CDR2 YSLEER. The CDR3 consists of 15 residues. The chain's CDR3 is CASSQVRDSNQPQHF. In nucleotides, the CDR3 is TGCGCCAGCAGCCAAGTCCGGGACTCCAATCAGCCCCAGCATTTT.

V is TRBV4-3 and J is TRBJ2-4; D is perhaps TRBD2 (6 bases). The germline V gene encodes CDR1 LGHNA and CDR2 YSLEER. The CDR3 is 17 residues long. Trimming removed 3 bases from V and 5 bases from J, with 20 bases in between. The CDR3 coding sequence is TGCGCCAGCAGCCATTACCGTGGGGGGAATGGGGAAAACATTCAGTACTTC. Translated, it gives CASSHYRGGNGENIQYF.

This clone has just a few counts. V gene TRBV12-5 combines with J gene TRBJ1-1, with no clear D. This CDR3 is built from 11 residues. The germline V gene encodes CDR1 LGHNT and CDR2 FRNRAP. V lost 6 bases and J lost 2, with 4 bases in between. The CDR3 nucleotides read TGTGCTAGTGGCTTCAACACTGAAGCTTTCTTT. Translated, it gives CASGFNTEAFF.

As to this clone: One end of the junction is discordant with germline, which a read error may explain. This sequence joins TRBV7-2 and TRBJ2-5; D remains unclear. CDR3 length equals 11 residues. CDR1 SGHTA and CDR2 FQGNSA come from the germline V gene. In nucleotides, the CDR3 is TGTGCCAGCAGCAACCTCCGGATCATGCACTTC. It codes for CASSNLRIMHF.

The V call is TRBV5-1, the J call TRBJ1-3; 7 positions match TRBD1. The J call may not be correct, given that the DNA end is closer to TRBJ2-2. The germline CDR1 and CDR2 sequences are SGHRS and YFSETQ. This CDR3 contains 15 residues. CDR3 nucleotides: TGCGCCAGCAGCTTGACAGGGGCGAACACCGGGGAGCTGTTTTTT. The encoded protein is CASSLTGANTGELFF.

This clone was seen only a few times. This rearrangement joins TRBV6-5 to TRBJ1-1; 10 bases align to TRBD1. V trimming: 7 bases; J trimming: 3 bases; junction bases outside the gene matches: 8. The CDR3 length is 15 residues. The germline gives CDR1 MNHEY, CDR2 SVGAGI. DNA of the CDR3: TGTGCCAGCACCAAGGGGACAGGGGCCTACACTGAAGCTTTCTTT. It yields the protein CASTKGTGAYTEAFF.

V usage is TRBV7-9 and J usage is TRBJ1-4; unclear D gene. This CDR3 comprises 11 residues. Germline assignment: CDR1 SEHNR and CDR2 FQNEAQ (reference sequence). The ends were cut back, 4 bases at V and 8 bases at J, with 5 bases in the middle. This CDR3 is CASSYSEKLFF. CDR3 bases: TGTGCCAGCAGCTATTCAGAAAAACTGTTTTTT.

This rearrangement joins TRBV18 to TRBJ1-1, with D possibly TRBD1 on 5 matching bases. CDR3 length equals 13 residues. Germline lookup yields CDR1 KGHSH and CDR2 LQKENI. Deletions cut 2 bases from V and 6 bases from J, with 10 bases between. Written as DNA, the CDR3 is TGTGCCAGCTCACCAATTGAAGGGGCTGAAGCTTTCTTT. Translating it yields CASSPIEGAEAFF.

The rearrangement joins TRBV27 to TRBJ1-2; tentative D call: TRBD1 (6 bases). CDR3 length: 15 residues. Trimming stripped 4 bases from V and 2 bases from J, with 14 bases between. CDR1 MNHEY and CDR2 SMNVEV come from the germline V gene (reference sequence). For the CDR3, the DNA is TGTGCCAGCAGTTCTAAGGGGACACTCAACTATGGCTACACCTTC. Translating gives CASSSKGTLNYGYTF.

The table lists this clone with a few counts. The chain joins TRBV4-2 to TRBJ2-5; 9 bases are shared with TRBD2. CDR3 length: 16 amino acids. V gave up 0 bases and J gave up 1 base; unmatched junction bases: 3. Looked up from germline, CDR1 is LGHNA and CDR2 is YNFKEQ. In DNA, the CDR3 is TGTGCCAGCAGCCAAGACCAGCGGGGGGTCCAAGAGACCCAGTACTTC. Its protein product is CASSQDQRGVQETQYF.

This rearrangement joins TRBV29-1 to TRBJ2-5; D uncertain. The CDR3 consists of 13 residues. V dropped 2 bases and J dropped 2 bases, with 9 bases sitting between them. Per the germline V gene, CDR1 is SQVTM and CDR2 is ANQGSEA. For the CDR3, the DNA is TGCAGCGTTGAATGGCCAATACAAGAGACCCAGTACTTC. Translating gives CSVEWPIQETQYF. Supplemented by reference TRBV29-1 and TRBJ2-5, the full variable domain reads SAVISQKPSRDICQRGTSLTIQCQVDSQVTMMFWYRQQPGQSLTLIATANQGSEATYESGFVIDKFPISRPNLTFSTLTVSNMSPEDSSIYLCSVEWPIQETQYFGPGTRLLVL.

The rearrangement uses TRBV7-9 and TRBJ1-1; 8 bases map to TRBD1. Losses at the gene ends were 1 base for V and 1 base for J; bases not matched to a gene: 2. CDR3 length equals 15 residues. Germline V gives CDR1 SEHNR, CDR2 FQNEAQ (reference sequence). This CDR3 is CASSLGTGRNTEAFF. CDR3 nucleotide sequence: TGTGCCAGCAGCTTAGGGACAGGGCGGAACACTGAAGCTTTCTTT.

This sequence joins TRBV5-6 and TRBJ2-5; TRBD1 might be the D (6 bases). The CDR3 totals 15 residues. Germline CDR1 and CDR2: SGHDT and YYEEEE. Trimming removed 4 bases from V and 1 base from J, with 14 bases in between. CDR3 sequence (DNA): TGTGCCAGCAGCCGACCCGGGACATCCCAAGAGACCCAGTACTTC. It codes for CASSRPGTSQETQYF.

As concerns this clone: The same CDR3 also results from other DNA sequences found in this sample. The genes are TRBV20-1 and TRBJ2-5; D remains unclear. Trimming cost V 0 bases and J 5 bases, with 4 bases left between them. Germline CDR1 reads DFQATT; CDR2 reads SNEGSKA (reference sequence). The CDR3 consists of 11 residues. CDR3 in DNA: TGCAGTGCTAGAGATTTGGAGACCCAGTACTTC. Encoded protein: CSARDLETQYF.

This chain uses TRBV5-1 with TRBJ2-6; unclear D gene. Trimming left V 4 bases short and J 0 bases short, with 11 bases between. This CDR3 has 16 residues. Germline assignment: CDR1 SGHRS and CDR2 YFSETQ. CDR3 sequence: CASSPRVSSGANVLTF. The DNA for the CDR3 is TGCGCCAGCAGCCCACGGGTGTCCTCTGGGGCCAACGTCCTGACTTTC. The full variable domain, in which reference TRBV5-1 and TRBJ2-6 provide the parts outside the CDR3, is KAGVTQTPRYLIKTRGQQVTLSCSPISGHRSVSWYQQTPGQGLQFLFEYFSETQRNKGNFPGRFSGRQFSNSRSEMNVSTLELGDSALYLCASSPRVSSGANVLTFGAGSRLTVL.

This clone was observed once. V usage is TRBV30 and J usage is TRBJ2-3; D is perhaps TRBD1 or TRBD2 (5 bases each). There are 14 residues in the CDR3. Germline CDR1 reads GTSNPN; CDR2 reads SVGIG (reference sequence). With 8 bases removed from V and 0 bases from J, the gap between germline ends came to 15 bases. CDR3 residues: CAAPSGPSTDTQYF. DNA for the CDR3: TGTGCCGCACCCTCGGGACCTAGCACAGATACGCAGTATTTT.

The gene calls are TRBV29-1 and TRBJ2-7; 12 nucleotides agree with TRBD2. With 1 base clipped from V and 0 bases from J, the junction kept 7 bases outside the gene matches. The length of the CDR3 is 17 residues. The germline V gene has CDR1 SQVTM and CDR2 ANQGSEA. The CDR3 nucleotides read TGCAGCGTTGAAGCCTGGACTAGCGGGATTCGCTCCTACGAGCAGTACTTC. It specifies CSVEAWTSGIRSYEQYF.

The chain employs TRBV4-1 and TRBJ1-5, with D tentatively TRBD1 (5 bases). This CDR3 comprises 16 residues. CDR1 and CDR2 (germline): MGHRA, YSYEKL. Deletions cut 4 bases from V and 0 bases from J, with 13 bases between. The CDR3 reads CASSPRTGYSNQPQHF. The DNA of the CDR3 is TGCGCCAGCAGCCCAAGAACAGGCTATAGCAATCAGCCCCAGCATTTT.

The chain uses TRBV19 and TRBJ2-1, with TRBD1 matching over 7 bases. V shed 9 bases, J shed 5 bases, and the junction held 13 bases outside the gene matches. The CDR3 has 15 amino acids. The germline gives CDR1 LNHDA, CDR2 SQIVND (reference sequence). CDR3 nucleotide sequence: TGTGCCAGCGCGACGACAGGGAGAGGGGACAATGAGCAGTTCTTC. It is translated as CASATTGRGDNEQFF.

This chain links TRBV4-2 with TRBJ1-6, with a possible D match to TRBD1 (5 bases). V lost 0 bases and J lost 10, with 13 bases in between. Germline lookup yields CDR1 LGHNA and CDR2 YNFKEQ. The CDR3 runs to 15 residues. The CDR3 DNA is TGTGCCAGCAGCCAAGATGTCAGGGAGGGATCACCCCTCCACTTT. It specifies CASSQDVREGSPLHF.

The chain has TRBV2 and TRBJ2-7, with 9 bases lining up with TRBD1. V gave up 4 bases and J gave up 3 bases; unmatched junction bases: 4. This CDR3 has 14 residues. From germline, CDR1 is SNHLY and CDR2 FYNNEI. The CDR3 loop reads CASSVGQGSYEQYF. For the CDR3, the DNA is TGTGCCAGCAGTGTGGGACAGGGTAGCTACGAGCAGTACTTC.